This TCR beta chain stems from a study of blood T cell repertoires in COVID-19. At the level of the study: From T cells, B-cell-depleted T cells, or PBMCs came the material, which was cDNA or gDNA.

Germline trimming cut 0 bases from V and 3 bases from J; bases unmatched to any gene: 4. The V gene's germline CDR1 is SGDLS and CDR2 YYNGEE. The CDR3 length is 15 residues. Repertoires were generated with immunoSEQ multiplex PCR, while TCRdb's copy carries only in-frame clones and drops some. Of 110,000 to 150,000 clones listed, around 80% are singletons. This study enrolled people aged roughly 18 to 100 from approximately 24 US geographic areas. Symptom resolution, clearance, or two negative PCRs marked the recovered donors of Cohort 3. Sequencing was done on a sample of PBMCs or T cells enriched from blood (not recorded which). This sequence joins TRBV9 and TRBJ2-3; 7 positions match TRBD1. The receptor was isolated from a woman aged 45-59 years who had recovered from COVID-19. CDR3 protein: CASSVVGGETDTQYF. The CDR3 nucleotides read TGTGCCAGCAGCGTAGTAGGGGGCGAGACAGATACGCAGTATTTT.